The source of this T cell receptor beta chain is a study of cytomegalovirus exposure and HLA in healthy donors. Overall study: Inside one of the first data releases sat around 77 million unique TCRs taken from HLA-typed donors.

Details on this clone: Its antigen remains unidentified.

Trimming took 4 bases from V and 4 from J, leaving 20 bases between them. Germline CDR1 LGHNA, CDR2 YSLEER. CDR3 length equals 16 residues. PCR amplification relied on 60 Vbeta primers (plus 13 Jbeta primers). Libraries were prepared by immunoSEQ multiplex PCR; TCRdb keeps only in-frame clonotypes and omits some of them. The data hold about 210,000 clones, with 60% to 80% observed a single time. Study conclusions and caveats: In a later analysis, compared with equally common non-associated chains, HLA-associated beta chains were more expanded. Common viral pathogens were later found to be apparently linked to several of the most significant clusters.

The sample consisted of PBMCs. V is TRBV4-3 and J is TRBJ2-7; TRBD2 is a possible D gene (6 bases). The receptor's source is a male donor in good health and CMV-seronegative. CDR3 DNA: TGCGCCAGCAGCCCAATGGGCATAGGAGGGCGGTACGAGCAGTACTTC. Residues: CASSPMGIGGRYEQYF.